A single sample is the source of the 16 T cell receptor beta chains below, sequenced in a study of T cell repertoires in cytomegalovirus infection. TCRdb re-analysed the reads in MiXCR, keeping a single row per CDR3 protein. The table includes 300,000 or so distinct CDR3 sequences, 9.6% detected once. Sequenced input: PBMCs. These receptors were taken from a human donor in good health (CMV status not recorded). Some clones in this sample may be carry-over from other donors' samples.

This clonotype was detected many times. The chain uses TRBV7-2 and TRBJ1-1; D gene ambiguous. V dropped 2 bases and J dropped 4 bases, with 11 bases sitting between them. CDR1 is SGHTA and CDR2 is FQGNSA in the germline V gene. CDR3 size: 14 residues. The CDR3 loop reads CASSLRPVITEAFF. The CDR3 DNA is TGTGCCAGCAGCTTACGTCCAGTGATCACTGAAGCTTTCTTT.

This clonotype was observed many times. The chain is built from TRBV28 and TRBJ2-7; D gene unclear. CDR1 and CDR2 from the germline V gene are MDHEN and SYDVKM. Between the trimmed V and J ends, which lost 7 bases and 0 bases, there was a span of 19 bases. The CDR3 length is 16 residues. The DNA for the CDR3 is TGTGCCAGCACAAACCGAGGCAGCGTCAGCTCCTACGAGCAGTACGTC. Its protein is CASTNRGSVSSYEQYV.

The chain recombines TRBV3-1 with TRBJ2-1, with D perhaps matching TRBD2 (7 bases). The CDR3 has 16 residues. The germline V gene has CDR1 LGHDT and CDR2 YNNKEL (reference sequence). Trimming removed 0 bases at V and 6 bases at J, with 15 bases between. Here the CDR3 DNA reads TGTGCCAGCAGCCAAGATCATGGCGGGGGCCGCAATGAGCAGTTCTTC. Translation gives CASSQDHGGGRNEQFF.

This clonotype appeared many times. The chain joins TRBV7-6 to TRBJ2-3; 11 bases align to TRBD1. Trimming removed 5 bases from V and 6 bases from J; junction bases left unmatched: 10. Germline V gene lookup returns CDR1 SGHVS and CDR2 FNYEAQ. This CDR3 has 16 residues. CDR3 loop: CASSLRPGQGGDTQYF. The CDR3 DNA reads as TGTGCCAGCAGCCTTCGACCGGGACAGGGGGGTGATACGCAGTATTTT.

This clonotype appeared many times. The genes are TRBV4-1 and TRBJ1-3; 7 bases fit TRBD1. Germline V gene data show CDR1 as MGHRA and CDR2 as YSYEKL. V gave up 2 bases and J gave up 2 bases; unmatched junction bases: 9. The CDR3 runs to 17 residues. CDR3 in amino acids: CASSQPPGQSAGNTIYF. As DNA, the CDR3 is TGCGCCAGCAGCCAACCACCGGGACAGAGTGCTGGAAACACCATATATTTT.

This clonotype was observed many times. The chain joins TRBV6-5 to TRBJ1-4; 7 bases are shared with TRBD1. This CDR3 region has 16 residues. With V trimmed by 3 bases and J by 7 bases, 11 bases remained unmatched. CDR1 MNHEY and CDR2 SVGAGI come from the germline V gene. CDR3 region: CASSYGRDSRSEKLFF. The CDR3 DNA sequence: TGTGCCAGCAGTTATGGGAGGGACAGTAGAAGTGAAAAACTGTTTTTT.

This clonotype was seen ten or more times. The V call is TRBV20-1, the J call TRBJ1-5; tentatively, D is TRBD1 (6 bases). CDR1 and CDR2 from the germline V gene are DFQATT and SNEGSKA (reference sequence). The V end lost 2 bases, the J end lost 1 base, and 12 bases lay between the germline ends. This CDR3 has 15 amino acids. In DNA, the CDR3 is TGCAGTGCTAGATCCTTGGACAGAAGCAATCAGCCCCAGCATTTT. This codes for CSARSLDRSNQPQHF.

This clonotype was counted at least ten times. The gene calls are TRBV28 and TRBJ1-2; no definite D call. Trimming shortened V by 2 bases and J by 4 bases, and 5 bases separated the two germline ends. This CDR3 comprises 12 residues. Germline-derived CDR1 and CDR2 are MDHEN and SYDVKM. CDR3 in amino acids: CASSLLLYGYTF. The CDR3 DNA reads TGTGCCAGCAGTTTACTGCTCTATGGCTACACCTTC.

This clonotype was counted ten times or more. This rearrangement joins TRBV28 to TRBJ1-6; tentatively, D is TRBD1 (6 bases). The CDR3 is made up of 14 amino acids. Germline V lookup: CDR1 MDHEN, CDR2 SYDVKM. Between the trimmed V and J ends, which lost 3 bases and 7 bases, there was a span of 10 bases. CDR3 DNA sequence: TGTGCCAGCAGTTTGCGGGACAACAATTCACCCCTCCACTTT. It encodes CASSLRDNNSPLHF.

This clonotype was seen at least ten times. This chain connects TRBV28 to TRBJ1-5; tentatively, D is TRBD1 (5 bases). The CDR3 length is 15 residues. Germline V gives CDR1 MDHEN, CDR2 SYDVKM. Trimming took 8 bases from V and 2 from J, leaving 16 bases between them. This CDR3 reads CASGRGRPGNQPQHF. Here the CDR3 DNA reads TGTGCCAGCGGGCGGGGCCGACCTGGCAATCAGCCCCAGCATTTT.

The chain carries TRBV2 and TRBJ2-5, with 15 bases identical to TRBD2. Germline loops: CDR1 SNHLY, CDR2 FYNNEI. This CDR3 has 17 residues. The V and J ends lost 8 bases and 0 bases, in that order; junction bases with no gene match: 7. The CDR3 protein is CASFGTSGGLNQETQYF. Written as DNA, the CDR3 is TGTGCCAGCTTTGGGACTAGCGGGGGGTTGAACCAAGAGACCCAGTACTTC.

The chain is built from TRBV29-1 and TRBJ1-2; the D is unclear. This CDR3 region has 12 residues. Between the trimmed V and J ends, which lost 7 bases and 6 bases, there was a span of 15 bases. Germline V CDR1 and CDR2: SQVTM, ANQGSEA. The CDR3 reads CSDETSVDGYTF. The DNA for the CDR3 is TGCAGCGACGAGACATCTGTAGATGGCTACACCTTC.

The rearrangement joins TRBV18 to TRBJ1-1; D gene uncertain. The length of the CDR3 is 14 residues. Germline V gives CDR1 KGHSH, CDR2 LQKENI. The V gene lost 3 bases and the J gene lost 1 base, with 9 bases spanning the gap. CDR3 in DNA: TGTGCCAGCTCACCCTTCGAGCAGAACACTGAAGCTTTCTTT. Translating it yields CASSPFEQNTEAFF.

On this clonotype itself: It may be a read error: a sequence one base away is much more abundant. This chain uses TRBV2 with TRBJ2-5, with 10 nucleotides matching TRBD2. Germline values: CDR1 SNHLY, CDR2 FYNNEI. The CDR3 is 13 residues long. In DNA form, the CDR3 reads TGTACCAGTGAGCGGGGGGGCCGGGAGACCCAGTACTTC. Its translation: CTSERGGRETQYF. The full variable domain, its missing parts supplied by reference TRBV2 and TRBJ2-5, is EPEVTQTPSHQVTQMGQEVILRCVPISNHLYFYWYRQILGQKVEFLVSFYNNEISEKSEIFDDQFSVERPDGSNFTLKIRSTKLEDSAMYFCTSERGGRETQYFGPGTRLLVL.

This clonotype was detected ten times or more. CDR3 in DNA: TGTGCCAGCAGCTTCGGGACAACTGAGCAGTTCTTC. This encodes CASSFGTTEQFF. The genes are TRBV7-2 and TRBJ2-1; tentatively, D is TRBD1 (6 bases). The CDR3 loop spans 12 amino acids. V gave up 3 bases and J gave up 9 bases, with 9 bases separating them. Germline lookup yields CDR1 SGHTA and CDR2 FQGNSA.

CDR3 protein: CASSLAVGRGNTEAFF. CDR3 DNA: TGTGCCAGCAGCTTGGCCGTCGGCAGGGGTAACACTGAAGCTTTCTTT. The chain uses TRBV5-6 and TRBJ1-1, with D perhaps matching TRBD1 (6 bases). Trimming cost V 0 bases and J 2 bases, with 14 bases left between them. The germline V gene has CDR1 SGHDT and CDR2 YYEEEE. The CDR3 is 16 amino acids.